This T cell receptor (beta chain) was sequenced during a study of blood T cell repertoires in COVID-19. Overall study context: Samples came from the United States, Italy and Spain, spanning acute and convalescent COVID-19.

Trimming removed 4 bases from V and 11 bases from J, with 12 bases in between. The germline V gene has CDR1 LNHDA and CDR2 SQIVND (reference sequence). This CDR3 comprises 12 residues. Adults between roughly 18 and 95 years of age took part from under 25 US areas. Cohort placement rested on clinical history that participants reported themselves. The authors' processing: Estimation of nucleated cell counts was performed using reference gene primer amplification. The table came from immunoSEQ multiplex PCR; TCRdb's copy has only in-frame clones and leaves some out. Clone size and V and J calls were adopted from that table, with D and trimming inferred from the DNA. The data show 250,000 to 300,000 clones, with roughly nine tenths seen just once and roughly 1.2% held by the top ten.

The sequence derives from a human donor in a cohort exposed to, infected with or recovered from COVID-19 (not recorded which). The donor label of this sample is uncertain. V is TRBV19 and J is TRBJ1-5; D unresolved. The sequenced sample was PBMCs or T cells enriched from blood (not recorded which). The CDR3 protein is CASSRNRAAQHF. CDR3 sequence (DNA): TGTGCCAGTAGTAGGAACCGTGCGGCCCAGCATTTT.